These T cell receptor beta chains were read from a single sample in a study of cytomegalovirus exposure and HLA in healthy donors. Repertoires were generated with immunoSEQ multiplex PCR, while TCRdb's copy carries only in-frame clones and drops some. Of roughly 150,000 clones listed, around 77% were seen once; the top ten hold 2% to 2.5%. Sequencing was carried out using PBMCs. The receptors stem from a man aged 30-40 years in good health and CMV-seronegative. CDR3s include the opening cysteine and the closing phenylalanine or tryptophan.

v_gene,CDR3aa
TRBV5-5,CASSTYNEQFF
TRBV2,CASSLRQVGYGQGAAGELFF
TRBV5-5,CASSFTSGSYEQYF
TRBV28,CASSSGAGSKQYF
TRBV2,CASSALAGELFF
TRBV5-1,CASSLKRLAGSTGELFF
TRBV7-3,CASSLGTSQITDTQYF
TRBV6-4,CASSDSQGSYGYTF
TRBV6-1,CASSLSGTGLETQYF
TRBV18,CASSPTGIGKDTQYF
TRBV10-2,CASRDRAMTEAFF
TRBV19,CASSMREFGGSYNEQFF
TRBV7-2,CASSPDRGQAGYTF
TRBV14,CASSPPLAGQGYNEQFF
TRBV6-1,CASSEHGTSGRVSDTQYF
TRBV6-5,CATSALAGDTGELFF
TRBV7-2,CASGPAGASEQYF
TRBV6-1,CASSEGGRRIYSNQPQHF
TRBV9,CASSPSTSGFYNEQFF
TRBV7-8,CASSTSGTGLYGYTF
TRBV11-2,CASSLSYPGTGNHEQYF
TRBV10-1,CASSSGHMVGEQFF
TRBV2,CASKPQTGGYNEQFF
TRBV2,CATDLRDRSQETQYF
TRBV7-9,CASSSQDRVEQYF
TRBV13,CASSLKGSRSLSYNEQFF
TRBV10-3,CAIGTGTDTQYF
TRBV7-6,CASSPRQTLNEKLFF
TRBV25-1,CASSDLTGRWADTQYF
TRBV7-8,CASSSRSYEQYF
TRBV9,CASSPGGVTGNTIYF
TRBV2,CASSELGGPAAYTF
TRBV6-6,CATAVSGNQPQHF
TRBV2,CASSGQISYNEQFF
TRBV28,CASSLFRALRQVVAFF
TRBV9,CASSSGQGWEKLFF